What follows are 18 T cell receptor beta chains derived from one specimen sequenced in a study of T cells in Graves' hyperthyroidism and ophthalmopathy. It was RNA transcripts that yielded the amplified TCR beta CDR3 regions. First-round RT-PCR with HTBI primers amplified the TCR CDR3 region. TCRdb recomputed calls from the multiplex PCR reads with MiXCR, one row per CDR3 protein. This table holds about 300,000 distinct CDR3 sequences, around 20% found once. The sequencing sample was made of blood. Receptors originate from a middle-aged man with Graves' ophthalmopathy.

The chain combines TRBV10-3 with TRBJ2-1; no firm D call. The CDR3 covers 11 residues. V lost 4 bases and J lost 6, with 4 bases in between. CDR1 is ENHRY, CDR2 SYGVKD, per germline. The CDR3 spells CAISGTNEQFF. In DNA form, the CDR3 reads TGTGCCATCAGTGGGACCAATGAGCAGTTCTTC.

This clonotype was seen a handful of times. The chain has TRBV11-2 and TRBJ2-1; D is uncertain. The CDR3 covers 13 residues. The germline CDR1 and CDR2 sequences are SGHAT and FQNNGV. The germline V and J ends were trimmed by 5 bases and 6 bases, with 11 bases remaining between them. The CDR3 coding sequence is TGTGCCAGCAGCCCCATGCCCCCCAATGAGCAGTTCTTC. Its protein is CASSPMPPNEQFF.

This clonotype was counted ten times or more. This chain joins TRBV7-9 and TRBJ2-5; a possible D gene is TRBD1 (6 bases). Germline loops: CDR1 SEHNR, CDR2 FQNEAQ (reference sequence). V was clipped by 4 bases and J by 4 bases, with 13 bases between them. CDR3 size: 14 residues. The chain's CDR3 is CASSSETGRETQYF. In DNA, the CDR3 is TGTGCCAGCAGCTCCGAAACAGGGAGAGAGACCCAGTACTTC.

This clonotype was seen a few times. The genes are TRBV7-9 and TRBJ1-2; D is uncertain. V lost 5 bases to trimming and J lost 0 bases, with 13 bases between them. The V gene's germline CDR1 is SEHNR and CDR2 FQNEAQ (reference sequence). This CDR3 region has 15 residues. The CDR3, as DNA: TGTGCCAGCAGCCCGGTGGCCGCCTCTAACTATGGCTACACCTTC. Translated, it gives CASSPVAASNYGYTF.

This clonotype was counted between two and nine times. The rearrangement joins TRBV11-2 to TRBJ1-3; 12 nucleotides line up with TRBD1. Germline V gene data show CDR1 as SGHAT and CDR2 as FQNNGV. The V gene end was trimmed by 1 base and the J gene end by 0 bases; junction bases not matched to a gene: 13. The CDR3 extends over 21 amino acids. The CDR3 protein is CASSLAPGTGGPFLSGNTIYF. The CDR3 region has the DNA TGTGCCAGCAGCTTAGCCCCCGGGACAGGGGGCCCTTTCCTCTCTGGAAACACCATATATTTT. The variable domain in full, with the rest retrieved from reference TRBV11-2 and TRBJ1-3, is EAGVAQSPRYKIIEKRQSVAFWCNPISGHATLYWYQQILGQGPKLLIQFQNNGVVDDSQLPKDRFSAERLKGVDSTLKIQPAKLEDSAVYLCASSLAPGTGGPFLSGNTIYFGEGSWLTVV.

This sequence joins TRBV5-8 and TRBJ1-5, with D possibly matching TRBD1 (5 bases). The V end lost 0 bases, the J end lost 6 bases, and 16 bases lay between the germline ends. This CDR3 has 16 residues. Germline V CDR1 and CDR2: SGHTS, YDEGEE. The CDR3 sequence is CASSLAVGRGSQPQHF. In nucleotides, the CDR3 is TGTGCCAGCAGCTTGGCCGTGGGGCGAGGGAGTCAGCCCCAGCATTTT.

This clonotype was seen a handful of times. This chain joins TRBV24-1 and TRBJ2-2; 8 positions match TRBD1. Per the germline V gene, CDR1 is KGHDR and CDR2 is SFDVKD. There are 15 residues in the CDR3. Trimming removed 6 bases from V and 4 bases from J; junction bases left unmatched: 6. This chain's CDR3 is CATSKAGTGTGELFF. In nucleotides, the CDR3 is TGTGCCACCAGTAAAGCCGGGACAGGCACCGGGGAGCTGTTTTTT.

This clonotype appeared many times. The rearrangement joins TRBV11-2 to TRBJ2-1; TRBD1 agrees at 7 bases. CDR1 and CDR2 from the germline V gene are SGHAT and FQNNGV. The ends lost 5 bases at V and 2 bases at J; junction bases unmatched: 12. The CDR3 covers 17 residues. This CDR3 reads CASSPWTGLMTYNEQFF. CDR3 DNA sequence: TGTGCCAGCAGCCCCTGGACAGGACTTATGACCTACAATGAGCAGTTCTTC.

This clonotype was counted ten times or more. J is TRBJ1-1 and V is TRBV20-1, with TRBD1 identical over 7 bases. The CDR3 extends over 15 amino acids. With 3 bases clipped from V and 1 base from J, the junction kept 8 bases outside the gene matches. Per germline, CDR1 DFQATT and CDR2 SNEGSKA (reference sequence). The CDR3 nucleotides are TGCAGTGCTAGGTCCCTCGACAGGGAGAACACTGAAGCTTTCTTT. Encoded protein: CSARSLDRENTEAFF.

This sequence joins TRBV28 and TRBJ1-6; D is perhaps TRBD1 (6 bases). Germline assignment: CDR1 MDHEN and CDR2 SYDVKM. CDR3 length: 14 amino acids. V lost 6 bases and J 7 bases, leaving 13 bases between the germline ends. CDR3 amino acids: CASRPGVVNSPLHF. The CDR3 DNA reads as TGTGCCAGCAGACCAGGGGTCGTAAATTCACCCCTCCACTTT.

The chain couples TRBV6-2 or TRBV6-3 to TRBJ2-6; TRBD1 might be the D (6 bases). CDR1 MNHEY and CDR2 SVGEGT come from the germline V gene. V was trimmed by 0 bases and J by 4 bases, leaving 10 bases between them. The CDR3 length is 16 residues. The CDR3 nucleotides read TGTGCCAGCAGTTACTCAGGACAGTCAGGGGCCAACGTCCTGACTTTC. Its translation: CASSYSGQSGANVLTF.

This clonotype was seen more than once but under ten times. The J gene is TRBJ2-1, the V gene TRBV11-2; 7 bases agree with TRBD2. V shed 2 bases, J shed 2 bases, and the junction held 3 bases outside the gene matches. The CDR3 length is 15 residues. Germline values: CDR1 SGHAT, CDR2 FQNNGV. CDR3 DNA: TGTGCCAGCAGCTTACAGCTAGCGGCCTACAATGAGCAGTTCTTC. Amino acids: CASSLQLAAYNEQFF.

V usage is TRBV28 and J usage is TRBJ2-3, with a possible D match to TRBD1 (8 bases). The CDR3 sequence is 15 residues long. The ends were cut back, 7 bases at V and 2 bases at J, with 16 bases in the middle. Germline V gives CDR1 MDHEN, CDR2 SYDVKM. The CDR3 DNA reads TGTGCCAGCACCCAGGGGGCGGGGGACACAGATACGCAGTATTTT. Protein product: CASTQGAGDTDTQYF.

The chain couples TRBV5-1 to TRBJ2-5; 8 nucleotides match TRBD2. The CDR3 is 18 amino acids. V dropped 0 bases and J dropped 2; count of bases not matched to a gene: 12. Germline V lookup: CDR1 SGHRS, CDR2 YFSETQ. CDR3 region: CASSLAPSGLKIQETQYF. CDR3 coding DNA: TGCGCCAGCAGCTTGGCCCCTAGCGGGCTTAAAATACAAGAGACCCAGTACTTC.

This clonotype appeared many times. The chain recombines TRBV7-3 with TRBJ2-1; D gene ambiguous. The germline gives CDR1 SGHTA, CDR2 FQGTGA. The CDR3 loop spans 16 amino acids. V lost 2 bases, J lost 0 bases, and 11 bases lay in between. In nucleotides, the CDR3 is TGTGCCAGCAGCTTAGATCCCGCCAGCTCCTACAATGAGCAGTTCTTC. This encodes CASSLDPASSYNEQFF.

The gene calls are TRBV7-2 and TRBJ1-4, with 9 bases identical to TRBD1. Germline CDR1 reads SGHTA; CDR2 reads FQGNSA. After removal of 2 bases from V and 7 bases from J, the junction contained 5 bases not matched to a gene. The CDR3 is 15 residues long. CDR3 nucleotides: TGTGCCAGCAGCTTAAACAGGGGGCGCGGTGAAAAACTGTTTTTT. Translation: CASSLNRGRGEKLFF.

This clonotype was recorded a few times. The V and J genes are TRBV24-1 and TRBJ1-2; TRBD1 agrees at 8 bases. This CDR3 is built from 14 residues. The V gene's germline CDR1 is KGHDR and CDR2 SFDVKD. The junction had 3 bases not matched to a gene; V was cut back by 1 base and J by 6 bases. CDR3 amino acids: CATSDFRGRDGYTF. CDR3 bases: TGTGCCACCAGTGATTTCAGGGGGCGGGATGGCTACACCTTC.

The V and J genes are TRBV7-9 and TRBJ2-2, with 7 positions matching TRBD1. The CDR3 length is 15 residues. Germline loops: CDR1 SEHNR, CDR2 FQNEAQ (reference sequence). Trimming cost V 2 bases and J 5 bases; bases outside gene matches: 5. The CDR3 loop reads CASSLSGTETGELFF. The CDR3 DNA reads TGTGCCAGCAGCTTATCCGGGACAGAAACCGGGGAGCTGTTTTTT.